The 14 T cell receptor beta chains below all came from one sample that was sequenced in a study of response to subunit inactivated influenza vaccine. Each CDR3 protein is one row after TCRdb ran MiXCR on the RT-PCR reads. The data contain approximately 500,000 distinct CDR3 sequences, over 10% of them seen just once; the ten biggest clones take up roughly 14%. Specimen: PBMCs from blood, collected roughly 6 weeks after vaccination. All receptors derive from a man aged 50 to 59 who received an inactivated influenza vaccine.

This clonotype was observed a few times. This rearrangement joins TRBV27 to TRBJ2-7; tentatively, D is TRBD2 (6 bases). This CDR3 region has 15 residues. Germline CDR1 reads MNHEY; CDR2 reads SMNVEV (reference sequence). V was clipped by 6 bases and J by 3 bases, with 18 bases between them. The CDR3 sequence is CASSTLGRRVYEQYF. CDR3 coding DNA: TGTGCCAGCAGCACCCTAGGACGGAGGGTCTACGAGCAGTACTTC.

This sequence joins TRBV5-1 and TRBJ2-3, with 7 bases aligning to TRBD1. The germline V gene has CDR1 SGHRS and CDR2 YFSETQ. V shed 4 bases, J shed 0 bases, and the junction held 8 bases outside the gene matches. The CDR3 is made up of 16 amino acids. CDR3: CASSRGQVPSTDTQYF. CDR3 DNA: TGCGCCAGCAGCCGCGGACAGGTCCCTAGCACAGATACGCAGTATTTT.

This clonotype was counted between two and nine times. The CDR3 DNA reads as TGTGCCAGCAGCTGGACTAGCGGGTCACCCTACAATGAGCAGTTCTTC. It codes for CASSWTSGSPYNEQFF. The chain recombines TRBV7-2 with TRBJ2-1; TRBD2 agrees at 11 bases. Germline CDR1 SGHTA, CDR2 FQGNSA. Trimming cost V 4 bases and J 2 bases; bases outside gene matches: 4. The CDR3 consists of 16 residues.

In the case of this clonotype: A much bigger clone sits one base away, suggesting this may be a read error. V gene TRBV6-5 combines with J gene TRBJ2-7, with D tentatively TRBD1 (6 bases). The germline gives CDR1 MNHEY, CDR2 SVGAGI. The CDR3 is made up of 15 amino acids. CDR3 nucleotides: TGTGGCAGCAGTTACTCGGGGACATATCAGTACGAGCAGTACTTC. Its protein product is CGSSYSGTYQYEQYF.

This clonotype was counted ten times or more. The gene calls are TRBV12-3 or TRBV12-4 and TRBJ2-7, with 8 bases that match TRBD2. V lost 4 bases and J lost 5; bases outside the gene matches: 10. The CDR3 consists of 15 residues. The CDR3 region is CASSWAGGGEHEQYF. CDR3 DNA sequence: TGTGCCAGCAGTTGGGCGGGAGGCGGGGAACACGAGCAGTACTTC.

The CDR3 DNA reads as TGTGCCGCGAAAGGAGGACTAGAGGAATACGAGCAGTACTTC. Residues: CAAKGGLEEYEQYF. The chain has TRBV10-3 and TRBJ2-7, with 7 bases that match TRBD2. Per the germline V gene, CDR1 is ENHRY and CDR2 is SYGVKD. Unmatched junction bases numbered 14, after V lost 11 bases and J lost 4 bases. The CDR3 totals 14 residues.

There are a few counts of this clonotype. The chain employs TRBV5-1 and TRBJ2-2; 7 bases map to TRBD2. The V gene's germline CDR1 is SGHRS and CDR2 YFSETQ. Trimming at V came to 7 bases and at J to 2 bases, leaving 5 bases not matched to a gene. CDR3 length: 14 amino acids. The CDR3 is CASGSSGNTGELFF. DNA of the CDR3: TGCGCCAGCGGTTCTAGCGGTAACACCGGGGAGCTGTTTTTT.

The chain couples TRBV20-1 to TRBJ2-2; 8 bases are a match to TRBD1. V shed 5 bases and J 1 base; nucleotides not matched to a gene: 6. From germline, CDR1 is DFQATT and CDR2 SNEGSKA (reference sequence). This CDR3 spans 15 amino acids. The CDR3 region is CSAHPGQENTGELFF. CDR3 nucleotides: TGCAGTGCTCACCCGGGACAGGAGAACACCGGGGAGCTGTTTTTT.

V is TRBV4-1 and J is TRBJ2-7; no reliable D call. The CDR3 sequence is 15 residues long. Trimming removed 0 bases from V and 3 bases from J, with 12 bases in between. Germline loops: CDR1 MGHRA, CDR2 YSYEKL. The CDR3 protein is CASSQDLKGNYEQYF. CDR3 in DNA: TGCGCCAGCAGCCAAGATCTGAAAGGGAACTACGAGCAGTACTTC.

This clonotype has just a few counts. The rearrangement links TRBV10-3 to TRBJ2-3, with D possibly matching TRBD1 (6 bases). The CDR3 has 14 amino acids. Trimming took off 11 bases at V and 1 base at J, with 16 bases between the two ends. Looked up from germline, CDR1 is ENHRY and CDR2 is SYGVKD. CDR3 sequence: CASTRGLGTDTQYF. Written as DNA, the CDR3 is TGTGCCTCAACCAGGGGCTTAGGCACAGATACGCAGTATTTT.

The V and J genes are TRBV15 and TRBJ1-1; weak D call: TRBD1 (5 bases). There are 14 residues in the CDR3. V gave up 7 bases and J gave up 1 base, with 13 bases separating them. Germline V lookup: CDR1 LNHNV, CDR2 YYDKDF (reference sequence). CDR3 coding DNA: TGTGCCACCACCCGGGGAGGGGCGAACACTGAAGCTTTCTTT. This translates into CATTRGGANTEAFF.

This clonotype was observed a handful of times. V is TRBV5-1 and J is TRBJ1-1; D might be TRBD1 (5 bases). The V gene's germline CDR1 is SGHRS and CDR2 YFSETQ. The CDR3 is 15 amino acids. Between the trimmed V and J ends, which lost 2 bases and 1 base, there was a span of 12 bases. CDR3 DNA sequence: TGCGCCAGCAGCTTATCGGACACGAAGAACACTGAAGCTTTCTTT. It codes for CASSLSDTKNTEAFF.

This clonotype was seen a handful of times. The V gene is TRBV7-2, the J gene TRBJ1-5, with 8 bases identical to TRBD1. CDR1 is SGHTA and CDR2 is FQGNSA in the germline V gene. The CDR3 runs to 13 residues. The V and J ends lost 6 bases and 5 bases, in that order; junction bases with no gene match: 3. CDR3 sequence reads: CASSGTGYQPQHF. The CDR3 nucleotides are TGTGCCAGCAGTGGGACAGGCTATCAGCCCCAGCATTTT.

The chain couples TRBV12-3 or TRBV12-4 to TRBJ2-4; no firm D call. V shed 6 bases and J shed 0 bases, with 18 bases lying between them. This CDR3 region has 17 residues. The CDR3 DNA reads TGTGCCAGCAGCCTACACCTCGGACGCCGAGCCAAAAACATTCAGTACTTC. Protein sequence: CASSLHLGRRAKNIQYF.